A single sample gave rise to the 18 T cell receptor beta chains below, sequenced in a study of graft-versus-host responses after intestinal transplantation. These receptors lack a known antigen. This table comes from immunoSEQ multiplex PCR, and its TCRdb copy is limited to in-frame clones, with some not included. The sample yields approximately 120,000 clones, roughly nine tenths seen once. Here the sequenced sample was unstimulated CD4+ T cells sorted from spleen or lymph node cells, taken before intestinal transplant. All receptors derive from a human donor who received an intestinal transplant.

This sequence joins TRBV4-2 and TRBJ1-2; no reliable D call. This CDR3 contains 15 residues. The V and J ends lost 0 bases and 7 bases respectively, with 15 bases between them. CDR1 and CDR2 from the germline V gene are LGHNA and YNFKEQ. The CDR3 loop is CASSQEASSHLGYTF. CDR3 sequence (DNA): TGTGCCAGCAGCCAAGAGGCCTCCTCCCATCTTGGCTACACCTTC.

V and J are TRBV18 and TRBJ2-1, with D possibly matching TRBD2 (5 bases). Germline V gene data show CDR1 as KGHSH and CDR2 as LQKENI. The CDR3 is 15 residues long. V was pared by 6 bases and J by 3 bases, with 15 bases between. CDR3 coding DNA: TGTGCCAGCTCGCCAAGGACCGGGATCTACAATGAGCAGTTCTTC. Its protein product is CASSPRTGIYNEQFF.

The chain couples TRBV11-2 to TRBJ2-3; the D call may be TRBD1 or TRBD2 (5 bases each). Per germline, CDR1 SGHAT and CDR2 FQNNGV. The CDR3 spans 15 residues. V was trimmed by 4 bases and J by 5 bases, leaving 16 bases between them. The CDR3 reads CASSWGRGFKDTQYF. CDR3 coding DNA: TGTGCCAGCAGCTGGGGCCGAGGGTTTAAAGATACGCAGTATTTT.

J is TRBJ1-2 and V is TRBV5-1, with no clear D. The CDR3 length is 15 residues. Per the germline V gene, CDR1 is SGHRS and CDR2 is YFSETQ. V shed 4 bases and J shed 4 bases, with 17 bases lying between them. DNA for the CDR3: TGCGCCAGCAGCGTGGGGAGCCCTCGAGGCTATGGCTACACCTTC. It yields the protein CASSVGSPRGYGYTF.

The rearrangement links TRBV2 to TRBJ1-2; 10 positions match TRBD1. Germline V CDR1 and CDR2: SNHLY, FYNNEI. V lost 8 bases, J lost 1 base, and 16 bases stayed unmatched. The CDR3 length is 18 residues. Here the CDR3 reads CASWKRPGQGLINYGYTF. In DNA, the CDR3 is TGTGCCAGCTGGAAAAGGCCGGGACAGGGGCTAATTAACTATGGCTACACCTTC.

This chain uses TRBV19 with TRBJ2-1, with 10 bases lining up with TRBD1. Germline values: CDR1 LNHDA, CDR2 SQIVND (reference sequence). After removal of 5 bases from V and 4 bases from J, the junction contained 11 bases not matched to a gene. This CDR3 is 17 amino acids long. CDR3 nucleotide sequence: TGTGCCAGTAGTCCCGCTGGGACAGGGGCGGGGTACAATGAGCAGTTCTTC. Translating it yields CASSPAGTGAGYNEQFF.

This chain links TRBV7-9 with TRBJ1-2; 7 bases align to TRBD1. Germline lookup yields CDR1 SEHNR and CDR2 FQNEAQ (reference sequence). This CDR3 has 13 residues. J was trimmed by 3 bases and V by 5 bases; bases with no gene match: 3. The CDR3 DNA is TGTGCCAGCAGCATAACAGGGGACTATGGCTACACCTTC. Its protein is CASSITGDYGYTF.

The chain carries TRBV9 and TRBJ2-2; 12 nucleotides match TRBD2. The germline V gene has CDR1 SGDLS and CDR2 YYNGEE. The J segment lost 6 bases and the V segment lost 3 bases, leaving 12 bases of the junction unmatched. The length of the CDR3 is 18 residues. The CDR3 DNA sequence: TGTGCCAGCAGCGCGCCCGGACCGGGACTAGCGGGTCCCGGGGAGCTGTTTTTT. Translated, it gives CASSAPGPGLAGPGELFF.

The V gene is TRBV6-5, the J gene TRBJ1-2; 8 bases map to TRBD1. This CDR3 is built from 15 residues. CDR1 is MNHEY, CDR2 SVGAGI, per germline. V lost 10 bases to trimming and J lost 4 bases; unmatched junction nucleotides: 14. Written as DNA, the CDR3 is TGTGCCATTTCAGGGCCCGCGACAGGGGCCTATGGCTACACCTTC. Its translation is CAISGPATGAYGYTF.

The rearrangement uses TRBV5-6 and TRBJ2-6; no clear D. This CDR3 contains 14 residues. Germline lookup yields CDR1 SGHDT and CDR2 YYEEEE. Trimming pared 0 bases from V and 1 base from J, leaving 2 bases between. Written as DNA, the CDR3 is TGTGCCAGCAGCTTGGTATCTGGGGCCAACGTCCTGACTTTC. This encodes CASSLVSGANVLTF. The full variable domain, rest sourced from reference TRBV5-6 and TRBJ2-6, is DAGVTQSPTHLIKTRGQQVTLRCSPKSGHDTVSWYQQALGQGPQFIFQYYEEEERQRGNFPDRFSGHQFPNYSSELNVNALLLGDSALYLCASSLVSGANVLTFGAGSRLTVL.

V gene TRBV7-9 combines with J gene TRBJ1-5; D unclear. V lost 5 bases and J lost 4, with 12 bases in between. The CDR3 is 14 amino acids. CDR1 is SEHNR and CDR2 is FQNEAQ in the germline V gene (reference sequence). The CDR3 bases are TGTGCCAGCAGCGCTCAATGGGAAAATCAGCCCCAGCATTTT. This sequence encodes CASSAQWENQPQHF.

V usage is TRBV9 and J usage is TRBJ1-3; D may be TRBD1 (5 bases). The CDR3 has 12 amino acids. CDR1 is SGDLS and CDR2 is YYNGEE in the germline V gene. V lost 3 bases to trimming and J lost 11 bases, with 12 bases between them. The DNA of the CDR3 is TGTGCCAGCAGCGGGGGACCGGGGGCCATATATTTT. Translating gives CASSGGPGAIYF.

This clone has just one count. The V gene is TRBV15, the J gene TRBJ2-7; unclear D gene. Trimming stripped 3 bases from V and 2 bases from J, with 11 bases between. The V gene's germline CDR1 is LNHNV and CDR2 YYDKDF (reference sequence). This CDR3 contains 14 residues. As DNA, the CDR3 is TGTGCCACCAGCAGGAATCGATCCACCTACGAGCAGTACTTC. Translating it yields CATSRNRSTYEQYF.

The chain carries TRBV6-1 and TRBJ1-2, with 10 nucleotides matching TRBD1. Trimming cost V 1 base and J 7 bases; bases outside gene matches: 3. The germline V gene encodes CDR1 MNHNS and CDR2 SASEGT. The CDR3 loop spans 14 amino acids. CDR3 sequence: CASSEVDRGLGYTF. CDR3 DNA sequence: TGTGCCAGCAGTGAAGTCGACAGGGGGCTTGGCTACACCTTC.

The chain links TRBV9 to TRBJ2-5; the match to TRBD1 covers 8 bases. The J segment lost 4 bases and the V segment lost 3 bases, leaving 5 bases of the junction unmatched. Germline V gene data show CDR1 as SGDLS and CDR2 as YYNGEE. The CDR3 has 14 amino acids. CDR3 amino acids: CASSENTGGETQYF. The CDR3 DNA reads as TGTGCCAGCAGCGAGAACACAGGGGGAGAGACCCAGTACTTC.

The V call is TRBV6-1, the J call TRBJ1-2; D not resolved. This CDR3 contains 17 residues. Germline-derived CDR1 and CDR2 are MNHNS and SASEGT. The V gene lost 0 bases and the J gene lost 0 bases, with 14 bases spanning the gap. CDR3 residues: CASSEATRFVANYGYTF. The CDR3 DNA reads TGTGCCAGCAGTGAAGCGACCAGGTTTGTCGCTAACTATGGCTACACCTTC.

V gene TRBV11-2 combines with J gene TRBJ2-1, with 10 bases matching TRBD1. The CDR3 runs 18 residues. In germline, CDR1 is SGHAT, CDR2 FQNNGV. The junction had 9 bases not matched to a gene; V was cut back by 0 bases and J by 4 bases. The CDR3 DNA sequence: TGTGCCAGCAGCTTAGATCCTAGGACAGGGGGGCCGTACAATGAGCAGTTCTTC. This encodes CASSLDPRTGGPYNEQFF.

As DNA, the CDR3 is TGTGCTAGTGGTTTGGTACATTTCGGGACAGAGCAGTTCTTC. It yields the protein CASGLVHFGTEQFF. J is TRBJ2-1 and V is TRBV12-5, with a tentative D call TRBD1 (6 bases). The CDR3 has 14 amino acids. The germline gives CDR1 LGHNT, CDR2 FRNRAP. Trimming removed 0 bases from V and 10 bases from J, with 13 bases in between.